A few counts support the clone carrying this TCR beta chain. Its target is not known. The sample originates from a study of blood T cells in healthy people across ages. Study-wide findings and caveats: Whereas aged donors had fewer naive CD4+ cells, long-lived donors had more of them and higher diversity.

Whenever a sample was processed, at least 6.5 million PBMCs were isolated. Per germline, CDR1 DFQATT and CDR2 SNEGSKA (reference sequence). The germline V and J ends were trimmed by 6 bases and 7 bases, with 12 bases remaining between them. CDR3 length: 11 residues. Using a J-beta primer mix together with a sample-barcoded 5' primer, a second PCR was run for roughly 7 to 12 cycles. A 12-random-nucleotide template-switch adaptor tagged each cDNA molecule. Per sample, CDR3-containing paired-end reads numbered at least 3 million. TCRdb re-called the 5' RACE reads through MiXCR, storing one row per CDR3 protein. The sample lists 1.5 million to 2 million distinct CDR3 sequences; roughly 52% were seen once.

The receptor was isolated from a woman aged 35 to 49 in good health. The rearrangement joins TRBV20-1 to TRBJ1-2; D is unclear. Sequencing was done on a sample of blood. The CDR3 protein is CSAMDLGGYTF. CDR3 nucleotides: TGCAGTGCCATGGACTTGGGTGGCTACACCTTC.